This T cell receptor beta chain was found in a study of spatial heterogeneity in lung cancer. Regarding time point: sample taken at primary tumor resection. Extraction of whole RNA from tumor, nontumor lung or frozen PBMC preceded unsorted sequencing. This clonotype appeared many times. Within a library made for alpha chains, this beta chain is off target, and its count is uninformative. TCRdb re-called the 5' RACE reads through MiXCR, storing one row per CDR3 protein. The top ten hold just over 7.5% of the sample, which has 9,500 to 14,000 distinct CDR3 sequences, roughly 4% seen once. The germline CDR1 and CDR2 sequences are SGHVS and FNYEAQ. V lost 4 bases and J 7 bases, leaving 19 bases between the germline ends. The CDR3 has 15 amino acids.

The clonotype was recovered from a male donor with early-stage non-small cell lung cancer. The chain carries TRBV7-6 and TRBJ1-1, with TRBD1 as a possible D gene (5 bases). The sequencing used normal lung tissue next to the tumor, collected at surgery. CDR3: CASSSSQPGSSEAFF. In DNA form, the CDR3 reads TGTGCCAGCAGCTCCTCCCAACCAGGGTCGAGTGAAGCTTTCTTT.